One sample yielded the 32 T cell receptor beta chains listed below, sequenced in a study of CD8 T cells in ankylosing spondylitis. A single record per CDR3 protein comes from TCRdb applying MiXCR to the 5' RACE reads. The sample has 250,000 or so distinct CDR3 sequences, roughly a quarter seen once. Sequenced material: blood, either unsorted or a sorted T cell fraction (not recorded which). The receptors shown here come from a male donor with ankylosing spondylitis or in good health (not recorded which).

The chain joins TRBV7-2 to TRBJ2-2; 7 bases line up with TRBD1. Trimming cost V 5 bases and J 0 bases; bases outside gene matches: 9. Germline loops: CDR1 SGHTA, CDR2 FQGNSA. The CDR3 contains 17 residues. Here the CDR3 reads CASSRHRDSSNTGELFF. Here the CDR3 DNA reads TGTGCCAGCAGCCGGCACCGGGACAGCTCGAACACCGGGGAGCTGTTTTTT.

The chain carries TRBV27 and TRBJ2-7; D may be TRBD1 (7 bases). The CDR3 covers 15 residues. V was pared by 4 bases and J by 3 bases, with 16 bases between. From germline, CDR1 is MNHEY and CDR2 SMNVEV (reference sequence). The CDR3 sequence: CASSYRPQGGYEQYF. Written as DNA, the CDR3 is TGTGCCAGCAGTTACAGACCGCAGGGGGGCTACGAGCAGTACTTC.

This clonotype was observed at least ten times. This CDR3 reads CASSLDEGGGPRYGYTF. The DNA of the CDR3 is TGCGCCAGCAGCTTGGATGAGGGGGGGGGCCCCCGCTATGGCTACACCTTC. The chain joins TRBV5-1 to TRBJ1-2, with a tentative D call TRBD1 (6 bases). CDR3 size: 17 residues. V dropped 0 bases and J dropped 4 bases, with 19 bases sitting between them. Germline values: CDR1 SGHRS, CDR2 YFSETQ.

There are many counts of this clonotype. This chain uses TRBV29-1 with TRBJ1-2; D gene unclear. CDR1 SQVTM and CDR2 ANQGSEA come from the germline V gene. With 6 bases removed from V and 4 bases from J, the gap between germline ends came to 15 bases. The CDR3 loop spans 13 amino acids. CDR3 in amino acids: CSVDGRDRYGYTF. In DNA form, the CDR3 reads TGCAGCGTCGACGGGAGGGATCGCTATGGCTACACCTTC.

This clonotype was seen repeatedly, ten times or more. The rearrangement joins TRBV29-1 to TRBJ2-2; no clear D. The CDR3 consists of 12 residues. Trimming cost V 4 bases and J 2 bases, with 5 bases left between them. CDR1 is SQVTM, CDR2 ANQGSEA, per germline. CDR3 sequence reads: CSVVVNTGELFF. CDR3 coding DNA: TGCAGCGTTGTAGTCAACACCGGGGAGCTGTTTTTT.

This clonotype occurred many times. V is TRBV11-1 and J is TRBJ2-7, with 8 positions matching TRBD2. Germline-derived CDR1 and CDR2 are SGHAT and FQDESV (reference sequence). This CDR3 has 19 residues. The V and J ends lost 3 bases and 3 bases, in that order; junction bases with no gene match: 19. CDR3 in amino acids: CASSLGTTTAGASDYEQYF. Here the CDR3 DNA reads TGTGCCAGCAGCTTGGGGACGACTACAGCGGGGGCCTCGGACTACGAGCAGTACTTC.

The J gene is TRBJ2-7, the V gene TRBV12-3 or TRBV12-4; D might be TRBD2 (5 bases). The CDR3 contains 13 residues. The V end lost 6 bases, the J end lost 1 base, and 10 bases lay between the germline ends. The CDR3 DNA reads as TGTGCCAGCAGCGACCCGGGGTCCTACGAGCAGTACTTC. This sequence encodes CASSDPGSYEQYF.

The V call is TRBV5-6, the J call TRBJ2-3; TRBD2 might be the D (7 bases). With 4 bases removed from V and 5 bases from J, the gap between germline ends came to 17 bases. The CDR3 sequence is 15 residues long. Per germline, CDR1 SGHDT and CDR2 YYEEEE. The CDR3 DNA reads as TGTGCCAGCAGCCGACCGGGGGGCGGGATAGATACGCAGTATTTT. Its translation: CASSRPGGGIDTQYF.

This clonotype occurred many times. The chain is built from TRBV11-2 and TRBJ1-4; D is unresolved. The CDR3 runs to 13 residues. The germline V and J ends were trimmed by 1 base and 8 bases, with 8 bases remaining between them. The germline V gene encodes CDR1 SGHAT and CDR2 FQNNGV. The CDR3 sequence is CASSLVMREKLFF. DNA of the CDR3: TGTGCCAGCAGCTTAGTGATGAGGGAAAAACTGTTTTTT.

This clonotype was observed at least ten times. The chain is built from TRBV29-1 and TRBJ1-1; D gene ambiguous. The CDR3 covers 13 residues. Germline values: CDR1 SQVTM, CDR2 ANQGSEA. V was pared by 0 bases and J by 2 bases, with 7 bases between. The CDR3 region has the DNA TGCAGCGTTGAAGACGGGCCTAACACTGAAGCTTTCTTT. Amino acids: CSVEDGPNTEAFF.

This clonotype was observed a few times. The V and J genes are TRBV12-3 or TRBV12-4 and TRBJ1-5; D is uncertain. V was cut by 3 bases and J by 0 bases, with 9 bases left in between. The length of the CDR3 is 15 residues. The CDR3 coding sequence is TGTGCCAGCAGTTTCGGAGGGCTTAGCAATCAGCCCCAGCATTTT. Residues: CASSFGGLSNQPQHF.

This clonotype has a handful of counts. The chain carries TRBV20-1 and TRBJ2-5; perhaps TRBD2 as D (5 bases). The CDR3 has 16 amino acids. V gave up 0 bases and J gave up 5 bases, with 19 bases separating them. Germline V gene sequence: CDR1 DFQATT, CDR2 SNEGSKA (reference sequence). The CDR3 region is CSARELGGLEGETQYF. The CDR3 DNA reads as TGCAGTGCTAGAGAATTAGGAGGTCTGGAAGGGGAGACCCAGTACTTC.

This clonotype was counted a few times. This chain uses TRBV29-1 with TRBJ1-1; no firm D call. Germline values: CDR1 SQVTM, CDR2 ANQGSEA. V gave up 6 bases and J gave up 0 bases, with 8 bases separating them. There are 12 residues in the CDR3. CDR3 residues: CSVGGMNTEAFF. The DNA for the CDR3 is TGCAGCGTGGGAGGAATGAACACTGAAGCTTTCTTT.

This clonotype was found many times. The CDR3 DNA is TGCAGTGCGACAACAGGTTACGAGCAGTACTTC. Its protein is CSATTGYEQYF. The gene calls are TRBV20-1 and TRBJ2-7; D is possibly TRBD1 (5 bases). This CDR3 contains 11 residues. V was shortened by 6 bases and J by 4 bases, with 10 bases between the two germline ends. Germline V gives CDR1 DFQATT, CDR2 SNEGSKA (reference sequence).

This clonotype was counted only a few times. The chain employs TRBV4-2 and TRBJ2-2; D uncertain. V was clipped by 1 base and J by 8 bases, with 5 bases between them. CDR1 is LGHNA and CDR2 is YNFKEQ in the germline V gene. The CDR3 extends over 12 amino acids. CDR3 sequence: CASSQGPGELFF. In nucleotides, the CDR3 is TGTGCCAGCAGCCAAGGGCCTGGGGAGCTGTTTTTT.

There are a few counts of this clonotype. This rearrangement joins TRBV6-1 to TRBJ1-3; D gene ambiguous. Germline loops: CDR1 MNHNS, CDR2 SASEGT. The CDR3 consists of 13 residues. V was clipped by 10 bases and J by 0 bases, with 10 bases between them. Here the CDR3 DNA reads TGTGCCAACAATCAATGCTCTGGAAACACCATATATTTT. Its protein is CANNQCSGNTIYF.

The CDR3 DNA is TGTGCCAGCAGTGAAGGGAGAGACTACAATGAGCAGTTCTTC. This gives the protein CASSEGRDYNEQFF. The rearrangement joins TRBV2 to TRBJ2-1, with D unclear. V shed 1 base and J shed 3 bases, with 7 bases lying between them. This CDR3 has 14 residues. Germline V gene lookup returns CDR1 SNHLY and CDR2 FYNNEI.

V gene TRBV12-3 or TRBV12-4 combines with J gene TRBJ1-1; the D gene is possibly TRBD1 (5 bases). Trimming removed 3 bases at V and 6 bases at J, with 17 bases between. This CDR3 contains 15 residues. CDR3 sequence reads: CASSFAGRTRSEAFF. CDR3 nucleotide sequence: TGTGCCAGCAGTTTCGCGGGGAGGACAAGGTCTGAAGCTTTCTTT.

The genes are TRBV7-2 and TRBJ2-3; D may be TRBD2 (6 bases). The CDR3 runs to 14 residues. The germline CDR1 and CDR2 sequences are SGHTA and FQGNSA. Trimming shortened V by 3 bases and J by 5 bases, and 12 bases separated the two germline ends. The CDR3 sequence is CASSLTPGVDTQYF. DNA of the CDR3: TGTGCCAGCAGCTTGACCCCGGGGGTAGATACGCAGTATTTT.

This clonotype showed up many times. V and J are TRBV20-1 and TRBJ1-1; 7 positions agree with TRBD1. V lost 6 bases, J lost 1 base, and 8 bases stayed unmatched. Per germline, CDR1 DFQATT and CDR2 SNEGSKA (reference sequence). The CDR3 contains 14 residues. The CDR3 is CSARPDRTNTEAFF. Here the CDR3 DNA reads TGCAGTGCCCGGCCGGACAGGACGAACACTGAAGCTTTCTTT.

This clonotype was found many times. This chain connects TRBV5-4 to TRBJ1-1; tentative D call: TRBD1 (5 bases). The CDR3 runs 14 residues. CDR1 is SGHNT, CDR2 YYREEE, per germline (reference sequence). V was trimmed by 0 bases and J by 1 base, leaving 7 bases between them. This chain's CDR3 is CASSLDQGNTEAFF. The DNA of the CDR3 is TGTGCCAGCAGCTTGGACCAGGGGAACACTGAAGCTTTCTTT.

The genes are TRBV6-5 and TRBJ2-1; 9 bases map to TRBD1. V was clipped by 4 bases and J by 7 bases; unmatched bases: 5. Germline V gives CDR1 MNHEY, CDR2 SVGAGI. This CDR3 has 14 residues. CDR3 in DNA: TGTGCCAGCAGTTTGGGACAGGGTTCAAATGAGCAGTTCTTC. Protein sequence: CASSLGQGSNEQFF.

CDR3 bases: TGTGCCAGCACCTCAGGGAGCGGGGTAAAAGAGACCCAGTACTTC. This encodes CASTSGSGVKETQYF. The chain links TRBV9 to TRBJ2-5; TRBD2 matches at 7 bases. Germline V gene sequence: CDR1 SGDLS, CDR2 YYNGEE. The CDR3 consists of 15 residues. V shed 6 bases and J 3 bases; nucleotides not matched to a gene: 11. Filled out from reference TRBV9 and TRBJ2-5, the complete variable domain reads DSGVTQTPKHLITATGQRVTLRCSPRSGDLSVYWYQQSLDQGLQFLIQYYNGEERAKGNILERFSAQQFPDLHSELNLSSLELGDSALYFCASTSGSGVKETQYFGPGTRLLVL.

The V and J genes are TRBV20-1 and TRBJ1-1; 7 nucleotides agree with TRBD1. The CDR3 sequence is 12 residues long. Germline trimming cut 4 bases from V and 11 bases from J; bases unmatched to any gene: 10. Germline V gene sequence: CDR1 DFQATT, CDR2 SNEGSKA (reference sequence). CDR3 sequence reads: CSANPTGRNAFF. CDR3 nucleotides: TGCAGTGCTAACCCGACAGGGCGGAACGCTTTCTTT.

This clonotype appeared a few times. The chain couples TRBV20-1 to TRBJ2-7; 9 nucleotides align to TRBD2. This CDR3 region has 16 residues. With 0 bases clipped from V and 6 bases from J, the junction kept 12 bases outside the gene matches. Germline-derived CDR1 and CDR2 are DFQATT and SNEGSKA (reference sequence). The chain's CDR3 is CSARDHSGGTLTEQYF. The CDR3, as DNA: TGCAGTGCTAGAGATCACAGCGGGGGGACACTTACCGAGCAGTACTTC.

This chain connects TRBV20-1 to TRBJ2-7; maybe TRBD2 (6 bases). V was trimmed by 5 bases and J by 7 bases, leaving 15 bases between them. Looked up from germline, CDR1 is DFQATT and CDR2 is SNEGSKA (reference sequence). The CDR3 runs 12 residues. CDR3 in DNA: TGCAGTGCTGATTTCGGGGGATGGGAGCAGTACTTC. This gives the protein CSADFGGWEQYF.

The DNA of the CDR3 is TGTGCCCTCAAGGGACTAGACACCGGGGAGCTGTTTTTT. It yields the protein CALKGLDTGELFF. V gene TRBV10-3 combines with J gene TRBJ2-2, with 8 nucleotides matching TRBD2. Germline assignment: CDR1 ENHRY and CDR2 SYGVKD. The CDR3 sequence is 13 residues long. V shed 11 bases and J 3 bases; nucleotides not matched to a gene: 5.

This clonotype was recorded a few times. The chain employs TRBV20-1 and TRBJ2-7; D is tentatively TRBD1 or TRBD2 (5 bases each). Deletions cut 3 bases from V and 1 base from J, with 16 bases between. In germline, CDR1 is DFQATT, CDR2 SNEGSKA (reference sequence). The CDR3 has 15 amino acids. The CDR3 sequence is CSASGTGTYSYEQYF. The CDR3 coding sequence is TGCAGTGCTAGTGGGACCGGGACGTATTCCTACGAGCAGTACTTC.

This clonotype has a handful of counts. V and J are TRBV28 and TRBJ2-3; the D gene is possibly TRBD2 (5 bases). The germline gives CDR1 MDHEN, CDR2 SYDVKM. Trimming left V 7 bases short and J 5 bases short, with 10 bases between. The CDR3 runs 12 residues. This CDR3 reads CASNERRDTQYF. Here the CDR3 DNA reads TGTGCCAGCAACGAGCGGCGAGATACGCAGTATTTT.

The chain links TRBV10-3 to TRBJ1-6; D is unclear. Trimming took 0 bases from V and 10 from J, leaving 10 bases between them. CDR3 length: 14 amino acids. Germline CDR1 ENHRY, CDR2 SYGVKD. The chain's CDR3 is CAISESARESPLHF. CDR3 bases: TGTGCCATCAGTGAGTCGGCTCGAGAATCACCCCTCCACTTT.

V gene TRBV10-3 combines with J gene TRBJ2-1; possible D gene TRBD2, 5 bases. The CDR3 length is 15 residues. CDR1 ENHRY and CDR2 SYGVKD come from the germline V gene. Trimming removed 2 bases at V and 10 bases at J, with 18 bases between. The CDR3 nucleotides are TGTGCCATCAGTGAGGCCGCCGGAGGCGAGGGCGAGCAGTTCTTC. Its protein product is CAISEAAGGEGEQFF.

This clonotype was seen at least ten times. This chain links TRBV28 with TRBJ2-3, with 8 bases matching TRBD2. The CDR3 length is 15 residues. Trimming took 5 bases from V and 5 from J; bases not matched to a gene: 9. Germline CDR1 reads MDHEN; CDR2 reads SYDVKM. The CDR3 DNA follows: TGTGCCAGCAGTGCACAACCGGGACTAGGAGATACGCAGTATTTT. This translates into CASSAQPGLGDTQYF.